Listed below are T cell receptor beta chains from one sample, sequenced in a study of shared clonotypes between healthy human individuals. Repertoires were generated with immunoSEQ multiplex PCR, while TCRdb's copy carries only in-frame clones and drops some. The top ten hold 9% to 12% of the sample, which has approximately 320,000 clones, roughly 70% seen once. Sequenced: memory CD4+ T cells sorted from blood. The receptors originated from a man between 25 and 39 years old in good health. The CDR3 runs from the conserved cysteine through the conserved F or W. Fields, in order: V gene, D gene, J gene, clone size, CDR3 DNA, CDR3 protein. A D gene is named only where the DNA matches it firmly. Some rows have no size entry. The others give once, few or many, or a class for an expanded clone.

TRBV6-1	-	TRBJ2-2	-	TGTGCCAGCAGTGAAGGCCCAGGGATCCCCGGGGAGCTGTTTTTT	CASSEGPGIPGELFF
TRBV10-3	-	TRBJ1-4	-	TGTGCCATCAGTGAGCCGAATGGAGGTGGGGGAGAAAAACTGTTTTTT	CAISEPNGGGGEKLFF
TRBV30	-	TRBJ1-1	few	TGTGCCTGGAGTGTAGGGGAATGGACTGAAGCTTTCTTT	CAWSVGEWTEAFF
TRBV5-1	TRBD2	TRBJ2-5	-	TGCGCCAGCAGCTTGGATCTAGCGGGAGGAGAGACCCAGTACTTC	CASSLDLAGGETQYF
TRBV19	-	TRBJ1-5	few	TGTGCCAGTAGTCTCAACATTGGAGCTCAGCCCCAGCATTTT	CASSLNIGAQPQHF
TRBV6-5	-	TRBJ1-5	-	TGTGCCAGCAGTTATCTCGACAGGCCTCATCAGCCCCAGCATTTT	CASSYLDRPHQPQHF
TRBV11-2	-	TRBJ2-1	medium-sized	TGTGCCAGCAGCTCGATAGGAGGCGAGCAGTTCTTC	CASSSIGGEQFF
TRBV9	-	TRBJ2-2	-	TGTGCCAGCAGCGAGGTCGGGACAGGGGAGCTGTTTTTT	CASSEVGTGELFF
TRBV11-2	-	TRBJ2-1	once	TGTGCCAGCAGCTTAAGGCAGGGGTACAATGAGCAGTTCTTC	CASSLRQGYNEQFF
TRBV7-6	-	TRBJ2-1	-	TGTGCCAGCAGCGGGCGTAGCGGCACCAATGAGCAGTTCTTC	CASSGRSGTNEQFF
TRBV18	-	TRBJ2-3	-	TGTGCCAGCTCACCACTAGCGGCTAGCACAGATACGCAGTATTTT	CASSPLAASTDTQYF
TRBV6-1	-	TRBJ1-4	few	TGTGCCAGCAGGGCTAATGGGGGGAGGGAAAAACTGTTTTTT	CASRANGGREKLFF
TRBV9	TRBD1	TRBJ2-7	few	TGTGCCAGCAGCGCACAGACAGGGGTAGGTGACGAGCAGTACTTC	CASSAQTGVGDEQYF
TRBV4-1	-	TRBJ2-6	-	TGCGCCAGCAGCCCTAGGGACGACTCTGGGGCCAACGTCCTGACTTTC	CASSPRDDSGANVLTF
TRBV19	-	TRBJ1-2	-	TGTGCCAGTAGTGTCCGAGCAGGTGACTTCTATGGCTACACCTTC	CASSVRAGDFYGYTF
TRBV4-2	TRBD2	TRBJ2-1	few	TGTGCCAGCAGCCAATCTAGCGGGAGTCTCTACAATGAGCAGTTCTTC	CASSQSSGSLYNEQFF
TRBV7-2	-	TRBJ1-5	-	TGTGCCAGCAGCTTAGATTGGCGGAACAATCAGCCCCAGCATTTT	CASSLDWRNNQPQHF
TRBV7-7	-	TRBJ2-2	-	TGTGCTAGCAGCCCATCAAGGACCGGGGAGCTGTTTTTT	CASSPSRTGELFF
TRBV7-2	-	TRBJ2-1	-	TGTGCCAGCAGCTTTGACGGGAGCTCCTACAATGAGCAGTTCTTC	CASSFDGSSYNEQFF
TRBV10-2	-	TRBJ2-3	-	TGCGCCAGCAAAGGACCCCTTGTACCCACAGATACGCAGTATTTT	CASKGPLVPTDTQYF
TRBV10-3	-	TRBJ2-1	few	TGTGCCATCAGTGAGAGCACAGGGCACGAGCAGTTCTTC	CAISESTGHEQFF
TRBV7-8	TRBD2	TRBJ2-1	-	TGTGCCAGCAGCTCAGGACTAGCGGGATCCTACAATGAGCAGTTCTTC	CASSSGLAGSYNEQFF
TRBV4-1	TRBD2	TRBJ2-3	-	TGCGCCAGCAGCCAGCGAGGACTAGCGGCCCCCGGTGATACGCAGTATTTT	CASSQRGLAAPGDTQYF
TRBV28	TRBD1	TRBJ2-7	-	TGTGCCAGCAGTCCGGGACAGGGTTACGAGCAGTACTTC	CASSPGQGYEQYF